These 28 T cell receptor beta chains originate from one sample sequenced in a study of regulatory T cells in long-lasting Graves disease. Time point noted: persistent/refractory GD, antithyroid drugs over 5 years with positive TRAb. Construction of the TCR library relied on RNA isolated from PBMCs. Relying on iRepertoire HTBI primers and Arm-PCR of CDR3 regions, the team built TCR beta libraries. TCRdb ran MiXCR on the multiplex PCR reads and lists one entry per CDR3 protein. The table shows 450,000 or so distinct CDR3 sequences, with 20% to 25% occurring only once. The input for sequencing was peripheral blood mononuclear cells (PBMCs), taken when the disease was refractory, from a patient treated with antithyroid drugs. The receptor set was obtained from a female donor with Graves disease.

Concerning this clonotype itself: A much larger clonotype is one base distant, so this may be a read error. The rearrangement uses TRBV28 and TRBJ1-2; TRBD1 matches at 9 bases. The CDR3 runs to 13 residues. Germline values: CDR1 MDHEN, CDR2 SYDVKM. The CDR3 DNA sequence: TGTGTCATCGACGACAGGGGGGCTGATGGCTACACCTTC. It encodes CVIDDRGADGYTF.

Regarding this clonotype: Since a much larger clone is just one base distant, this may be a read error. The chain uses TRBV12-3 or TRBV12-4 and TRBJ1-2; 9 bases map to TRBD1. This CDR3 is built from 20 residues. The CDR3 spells CASSSPRASGQGHSNYGYAF. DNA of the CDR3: TGTGCCAGCAGTTCCCCTCGGGCCTCGGGACAGGGCCACTCTAACTATGGCTACGCCTTC.

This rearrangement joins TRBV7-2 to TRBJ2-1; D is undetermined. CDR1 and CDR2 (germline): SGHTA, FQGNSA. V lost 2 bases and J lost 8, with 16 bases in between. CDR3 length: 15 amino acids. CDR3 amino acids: CASSLHLSSPYEQFF. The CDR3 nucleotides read TGTGCCAGCAGCTTACACCTTTCTAGTCCCTATGAGCAGTTCTTC.

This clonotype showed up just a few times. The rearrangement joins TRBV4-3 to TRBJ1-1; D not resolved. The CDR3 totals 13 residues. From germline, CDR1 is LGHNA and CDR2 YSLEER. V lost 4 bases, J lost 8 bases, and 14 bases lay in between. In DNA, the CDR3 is TGCGCCAGCAGCCTTCGACATCGGGTGGAAGCTTTCTTT. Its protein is CASSLRHRVEAFF.

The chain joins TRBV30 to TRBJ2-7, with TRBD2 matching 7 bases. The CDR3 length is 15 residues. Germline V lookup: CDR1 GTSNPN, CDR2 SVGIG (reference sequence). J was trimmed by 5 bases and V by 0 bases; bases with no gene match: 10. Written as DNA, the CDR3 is TGTGCCTGGAGTGTAGGGTGGGGAGGGGACGACGAGCAGTACTTC. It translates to CAWSVGWGGDDEQYF.

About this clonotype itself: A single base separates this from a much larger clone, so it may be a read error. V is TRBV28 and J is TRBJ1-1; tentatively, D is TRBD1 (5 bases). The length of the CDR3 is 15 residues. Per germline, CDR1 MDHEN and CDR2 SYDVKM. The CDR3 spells CASSATTAENTEVFF. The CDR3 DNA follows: TGTGCCAGCAGTGCCACGACAGCGGAGAACACTGAAGTTTTCTTT.

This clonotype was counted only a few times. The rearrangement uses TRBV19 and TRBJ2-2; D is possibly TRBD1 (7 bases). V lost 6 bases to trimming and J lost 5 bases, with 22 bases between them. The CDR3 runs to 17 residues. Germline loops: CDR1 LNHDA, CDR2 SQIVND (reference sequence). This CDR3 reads CASSLRRGQDFTGELFF. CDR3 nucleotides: TGTGCCAGTAGCCTCCGGAGGGGGCAGGACTTTACCGGGGAGCTGTTTTTT.

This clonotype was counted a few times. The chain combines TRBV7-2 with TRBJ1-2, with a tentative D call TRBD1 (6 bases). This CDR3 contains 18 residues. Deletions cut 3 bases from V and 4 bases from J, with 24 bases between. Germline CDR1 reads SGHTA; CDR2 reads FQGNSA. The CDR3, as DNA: TGTGCCAGCAGCTTGGCCCCAGCTCCCAGGGGTTTGGGCTATGGCTACACCTTC. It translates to CASSLAPAPRGLGYGYTF.

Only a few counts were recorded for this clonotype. For the CDR3, the DNA is TGCAGTGCTGGACTAGCGGCTTTCGAGCAGTACTTC. It yields the protein CSAGLAAFEQYF. The chain recombines TRBV20-1 with TRBJ2-7, with TRBD2 matching 10 bases. The CDR3 is 12 amino acids. Germline V gene lookup returns CDR1 DFQATT and CDR2 SNEGSKA (reference sequence). Trimming removed 5 bases from V and 6 bases from J; junction bases left unmatched: 4.

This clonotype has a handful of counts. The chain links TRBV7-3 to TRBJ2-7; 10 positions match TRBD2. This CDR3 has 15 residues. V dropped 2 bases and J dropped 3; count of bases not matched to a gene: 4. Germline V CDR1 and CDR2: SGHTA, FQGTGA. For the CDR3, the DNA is TGTGCCAGCAGCTTAGGACTAGCGGAAAACTACGAGCAGTACTTC. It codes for CASSLGLAENYEQYF.

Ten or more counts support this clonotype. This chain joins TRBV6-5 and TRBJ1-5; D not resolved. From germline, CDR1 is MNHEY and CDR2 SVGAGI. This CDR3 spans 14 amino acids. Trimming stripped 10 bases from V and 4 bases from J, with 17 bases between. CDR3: CATNYGNNNQPQHF. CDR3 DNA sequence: TGTGCCACCAATTACGGGAACAATAATCAGCCCCAGCATTTT.

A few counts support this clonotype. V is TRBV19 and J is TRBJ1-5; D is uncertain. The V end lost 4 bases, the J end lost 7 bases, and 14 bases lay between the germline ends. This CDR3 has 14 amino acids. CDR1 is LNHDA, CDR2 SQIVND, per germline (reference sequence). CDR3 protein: CASSRNLHGQPQHF. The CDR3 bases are TGTGCCAGTAGTAGGAACCTCCACGGACAGCCCCAGCATTTT.

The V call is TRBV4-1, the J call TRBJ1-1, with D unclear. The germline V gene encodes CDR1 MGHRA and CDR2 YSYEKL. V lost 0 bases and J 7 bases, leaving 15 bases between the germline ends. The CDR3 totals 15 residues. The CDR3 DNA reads TGCGCCAGCAGCCAAGATTTAGGAGAGAAGGGTGAAGCTTTCTTT. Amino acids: CASSQDLGEKGEAFF.

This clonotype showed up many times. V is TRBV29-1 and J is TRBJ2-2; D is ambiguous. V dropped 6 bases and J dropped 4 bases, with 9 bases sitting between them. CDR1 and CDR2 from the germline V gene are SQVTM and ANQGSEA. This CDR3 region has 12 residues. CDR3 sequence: CSVSAFTGELFF. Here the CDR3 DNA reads TGCAGCGTCTCCGCTTTCACCGGGGAGCTGTTTTTT.

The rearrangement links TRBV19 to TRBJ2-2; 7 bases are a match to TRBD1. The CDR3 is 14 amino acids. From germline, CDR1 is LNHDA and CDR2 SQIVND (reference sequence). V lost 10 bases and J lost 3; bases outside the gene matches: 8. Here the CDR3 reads CATHQGVYTGELFF. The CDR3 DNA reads TGTGCCACCCATCAGGGGGTTTACACCGGGGAGCTGTTTTTT.

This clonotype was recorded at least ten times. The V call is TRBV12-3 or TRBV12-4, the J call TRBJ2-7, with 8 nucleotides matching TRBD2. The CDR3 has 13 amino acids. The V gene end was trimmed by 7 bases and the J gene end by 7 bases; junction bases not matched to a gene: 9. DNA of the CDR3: TGTGCCAGCACTCGTGGACTAGCAGGGGAGCAGTACTTC. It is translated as CASTRGLAGEQYF.

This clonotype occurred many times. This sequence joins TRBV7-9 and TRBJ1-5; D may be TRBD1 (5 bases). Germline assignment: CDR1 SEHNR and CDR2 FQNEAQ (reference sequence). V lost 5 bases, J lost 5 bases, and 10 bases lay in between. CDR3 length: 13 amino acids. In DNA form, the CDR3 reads TGTGCCAGCAGCCTGGACAACCATCAGCCCCAGCATTTT. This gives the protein CASSLDNHQPQHF.

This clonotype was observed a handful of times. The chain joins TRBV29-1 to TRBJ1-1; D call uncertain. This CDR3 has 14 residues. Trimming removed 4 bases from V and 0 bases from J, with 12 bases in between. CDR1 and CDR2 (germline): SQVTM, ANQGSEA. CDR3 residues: CSVVEGSLNTEAFF. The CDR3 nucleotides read TGCAGCGTTGTAGAAGGGAGCCTGAACACTGAAGCTTTCTTT.

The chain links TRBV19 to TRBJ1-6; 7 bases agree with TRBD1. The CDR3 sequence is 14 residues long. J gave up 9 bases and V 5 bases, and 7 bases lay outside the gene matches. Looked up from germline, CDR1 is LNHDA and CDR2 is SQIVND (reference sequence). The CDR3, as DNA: TGTGCCAGTAGTGCGGGACAGCATATTTCACCCCTCCACTTT. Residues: CASSAGQHISPLHF.

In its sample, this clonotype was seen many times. The CDR3 spells CASANRAYSNQPQHF. In DNA, the CDR3 is TGTGCCAGCGCAAACAGGGCTTATAGCAATCAGCCCCAGCATTTT. The rearrangement links TRBV2 to TRBJ1-5, with D possibly TRBD1 on 6 matching bases. Germline CDR1 is SNHLY and CDR2 is FYNNEI. The V end lost 8 bases, the J end lost 0 bases, and 14 bases lay between the germline ends. The CDR3 has 15 residues.

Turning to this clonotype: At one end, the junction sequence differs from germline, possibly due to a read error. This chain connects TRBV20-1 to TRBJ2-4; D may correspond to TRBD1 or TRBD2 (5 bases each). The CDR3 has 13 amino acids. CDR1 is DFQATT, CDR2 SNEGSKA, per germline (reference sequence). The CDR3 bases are TGCAGTGCCCCATCCCCCGGGGCCTATACCGCCGCATTC. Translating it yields CSAPSPGAYTAAF.

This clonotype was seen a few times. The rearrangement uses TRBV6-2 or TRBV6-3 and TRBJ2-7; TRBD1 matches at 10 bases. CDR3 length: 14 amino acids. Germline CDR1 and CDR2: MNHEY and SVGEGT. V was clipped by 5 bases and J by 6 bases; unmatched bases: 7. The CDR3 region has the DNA TGTGCCAGCAGTCCACGACAGGGGGCTGCCGAGCAGTACTTC. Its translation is CASSPRQGAAEQYF.

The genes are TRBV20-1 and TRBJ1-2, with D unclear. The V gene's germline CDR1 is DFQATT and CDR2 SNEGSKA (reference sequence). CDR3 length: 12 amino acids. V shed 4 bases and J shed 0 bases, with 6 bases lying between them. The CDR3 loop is CSAITPNYGYTF. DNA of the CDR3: TGCAGTGCTATCACACCTAACTATGGCTACACCTTC.

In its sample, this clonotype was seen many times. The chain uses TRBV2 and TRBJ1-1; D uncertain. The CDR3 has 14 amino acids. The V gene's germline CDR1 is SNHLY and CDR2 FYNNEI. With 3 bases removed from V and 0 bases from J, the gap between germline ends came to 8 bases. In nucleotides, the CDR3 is TGTGCCAGCAGTGAGGAGGGTATGAACACTGAAGCTTTCTTT. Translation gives CASSEEGMNTEAFF.

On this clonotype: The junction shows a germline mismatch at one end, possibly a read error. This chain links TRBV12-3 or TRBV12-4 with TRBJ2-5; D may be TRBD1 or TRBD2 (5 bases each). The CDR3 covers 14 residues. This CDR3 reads CASSILKEQGTQCF. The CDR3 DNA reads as TGTGCCAGCAGTATCTTAAAAGAGCAAGGGACCCAGTGCTTC.

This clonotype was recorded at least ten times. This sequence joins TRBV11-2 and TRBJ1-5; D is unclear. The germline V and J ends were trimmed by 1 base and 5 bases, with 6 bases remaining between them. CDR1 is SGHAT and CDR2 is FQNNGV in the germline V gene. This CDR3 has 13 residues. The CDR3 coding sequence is TGTGCCAGCAGCTTAGCCCCTTATCAGCCCCAGCATTTT. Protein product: CASSLAPYQPQHF. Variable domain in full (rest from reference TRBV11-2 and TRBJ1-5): EAGVAQSPRYKIIEKRQSVAFWCNPISGHATLYWYQQILGQGPKLLIQFQNNGVVDDSQLPKDRFSAERLKGVDSTLKIQPAKLEDSAVYLCASSLAPYQPQHFGDGTRLSIL.

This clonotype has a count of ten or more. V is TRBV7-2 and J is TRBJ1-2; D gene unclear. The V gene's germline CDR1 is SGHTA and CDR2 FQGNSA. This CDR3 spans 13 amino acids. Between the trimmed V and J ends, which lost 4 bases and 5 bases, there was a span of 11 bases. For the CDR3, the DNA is TGTGCCAGCAGCTCCCGTCCGTCTTATGGCTACACCTTC. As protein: CASSSRPSYGYTF.

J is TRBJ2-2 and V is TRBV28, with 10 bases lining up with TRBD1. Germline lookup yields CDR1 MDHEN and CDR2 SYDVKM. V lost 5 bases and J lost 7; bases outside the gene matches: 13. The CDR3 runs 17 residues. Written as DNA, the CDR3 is TGTGCCAGCAGTCAAGGACGGGACAGGGGTATTGGCGGGGAGCTGTTTTTT. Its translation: CASSQGRDRGIGGELFF. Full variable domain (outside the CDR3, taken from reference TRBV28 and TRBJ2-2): DVKVTQSSRYLVKRTGEKVFLECVQDMDHENMFWYRQDPGLGLRLIYFSYDVKMKEKGDIPEGYSVSREKKERFSLILESASTNQTSMYLCASSQGRDRGIGGELFFGEGSRLTVL.